These 18 T cell receptor beta chains were sequenced from one sample in a study of T cells in women clearing cervical HPV infection. Profiling relied on immunoSEQ multiplex PCR, and the TCRdb table lists in-frame clones only, not all of them. This sample lists some 40,000 clones; its ten largest clones have about 5%. Sequencing was performed on blood buffy coat. These receptors were obtained from a woman between 18 and 70 years old with a cervical HPV16 infection that either progressed to CIN3+ or cleared (not recorded which).

About this clone: The sequence runs out 3 residues before the end of the CDR3; the remainder is reconstructed from the germline J gene. The rearrangement joins TRBV7-9 to TRBJ2-7; D might be TRBD1 (5 bases). Looked up from germline, CDR1 is SEHNR and CDR2 is FQNEAQ (reference sequence). The germline V and J ends were trimmed by 2 bases and 5 bases, with 10 bases remaining between them. The CDR3 length is 13 residues. CDR3 residues: CASSLSRVDEQYF. The sequenced CDR3 bases are TGTGCCAGCAGCTTAAGCAGGGTGGACGAG.

In the case of this clone: Read coverage stops 3 residues before the CDR3 terminus; the germline J gene supplies the remainder. The gene calls are TRBV20-1 and TRBJ1-6; perhaps TRBD1 as D (6 bases). This CDR3 region has 18 residues. Germline-derived CDR1 and CDR2 are DFQATT and SNEGSKA (reference sequence). The germline V and J ends were trimmed by 0 bases and 4 bases, with 19 bases remaining between them. CDR3 bases read: TGCAGTGCTAGAGACGGGGTATCAGGGAGGGGGTATAATTCACCC. It specifies CSARDGVSGRGYNSP. The complete CDR3 sequence is CSARDGVSGRGYNSPLHF.

A word on this clone: The read ends 3 residues before the CDR3 terminus; that terminus is restored from the germline J gene. The chain is built from TRBV7-2 and TRBJ1-6, with D uncertain. The CDR3 is 14 amino acids. CDR1 is SGHTA and CDR2 is FQGNSA in the germline V gene. Here the CDR3 reads CASSSYADWFSLHF. The CDR3 bases that were read are TGTGCCAGCAGCTCCTACGCTGACTGGTTTTCC.

Comments on this clone: The CDR3 goes on 3 residues after the read ends, and that part is filled in from the germline J gene. The genes are TRBV13 and TRBJ2-7, with 11 bases identical to TRBD1. The trim removed 5 bases at V and 3 bases at J, leaving 6 bases unmatched. The CDR3 is 15 amino acids. In germline, CDR1 is PRHDT, CDR2 FYEKMQ (reference sequence). The CDR3 bases that were read are TGTGCCAGCAGCCACGGGACAGGGGGTAACTACGAG. Its translation: CASSHGTGGNYE. The whole CDR3 sequence is CASSHGTGGNYEQYF.

In the case of this clone: The CDR3 end is not reached by the read, which stops 3 residues before it; the germline J gene fills it in. The rearrangement uses TRBV9 and TRBJ2-3; 12 bases match TRBD2. The V gene end was trimmed by 4 bases and the J gene end by 6 bases; junction bases not matched to a gene: 3. Germline lookup yields CDR1 SGDLS and CDR2 YYNGEE. The CDR3 runs 14 residues. The CDR3 sequence: CASSNLAGGDTQYF. The CDR3 bases that were read are TGTGCCAGCAGCAACCTAGCGGGGGGGGATACG.

As concerns this clone: The DNA ends 3 residues before the CDR3 does, and the rest of the CDR3 is filled in from the germline J gene. The J gene is TRBJ1-2, the V gene TRBV2; the D gene is possibly TRBD1 (6 bases). V was cut by 7 bases and J by 4 bases, with 16 bases left in between. The CDR3 is made up of 14 amino acids. CDR1 and CDR2 (germline): SNHLY, FYNNEI. The CDR3: CASTAGRGGYGYTF. The CDR3 DNA, read in part, is TGTGCCAGCACTGCTGGGAGAGGGGGCTATGGC.

About this clone: The read terminates 3 residues before the CDR3 end, so the remaining end is supplied by the germline J gene. The rearrangement links TRBV19 to TRBJ2-3, with D tentatively TRBD1 (5 bases). V lost 3 bases, J lost 8 bases, and 12 bases lay in between. The germline gives CDR1 LNHDA, CDR2 SQIVND (reference sequence). CDR3 length equals 13 residues. The DNA read from the CDR3 is TGTGCCAGTAGTATGGGGCAGGGCGTTACG. Protein: CASSMGQGVT. The whole CDR3 sequence reads CASSMGQGVTQYF. Drawing the rest from reference TRBV19 and TRBJ2-3, the complete variable domain is DGGITQSPKYLFRKEGQNVTLSCEQNLNHDAMYWYRQDPGQGLRLIYYSQIVNDFQKGDIAEGYSVSREKKESFPLTVTSAQKNPTAFYLCASSMGQGVTQYFGPGTRLTVL.

As to this clone: The CDR3 end lies 3 residues beyond the end of the read and is filled in from the germline J gene. The rearrangement links TRBV6-1 to TRBJ1-3, with 7 bases matching TRBD1. CDR3 length: 17 amino acids. V dropped 1 base and J dropped 4; count of bases not matched to a gene: 10. From germline, CDR1 is MNHNS and CDR2 SASEGT. The CDR3 bases that were read are TGTGCCAGCAGTGAAGGGTCGACAGGGTCTTCCGGAAACACC. This translates into CASSEGSTGSSGNT. The full CDR3 protein reads CASSEGSTGSSGNTIYF.

As to this clone: From the germline J gene comes the end of the CDR3, since the read stops 3 residues before it. V is TRBV27 and J is TRBJ2-3; weak D call: TRBD1 (5 bases). Germline V gene lookup returns CDR1 MNHEY and CDR2 SMNVEV (reference sequence). Trimming stripped 4 bases from V and 2 bases from J, with 13 bases between. The CDR3 loop spans 15 amino acids. The DNA read from the CDR3 is TGTGCCAGCAGTTCCCAGGGTAGCCCCACAGATACG. Translation: CASSSQGSPTDT. The whole CDR3 protein is CASSSQGSPTDTQYF.

On this clone: The CDR3 end lies 3 residues beyond the end of the read and is filled in from the germline J gene. The chain carries TRBV2 and TRBJ1-2; 7 nucleotides match TRBD1. The CDR3 is made up of 13 amino acids. Germline CDR1 is SNHLY and CDR2 is FYNNEI. The DNA read from the CDR3 is TGTGCCAGCAGGGTTGAGGGGGCTGGGGGC. This translates into CASRVEGAGG. In full, the CDR3 is CASRVEGAGGYTF.

A remark on this clone: The missing CDR3 end, 3 residues past where the read stops, is filled in from the germline J gene. The chain recombines TRBV29-1 with TRBJ2-3; 7 nucleotides align to TRBD2. The germline gives CDR1 SQVTM, CDR2 ANQGSEA. V lost 7 bases, J lost 5 bases, and 6 bases stayed unmatched. The CDR3 spans 12 residues. This CDR3 reads CSASSSGDTQYF. CDR3 bases read: TGCAGCGCTTCATCTAGCGGAGATACG.

Notes on this clone: The read terminates 3 residues before the CDR3 end, so the remaining end is supplied by the germline J gene. This sequence joins TRBV7-9 and TRBJ1-5; D not resolved. Trimming left V 4 bases short and J 6 bases short, with 10 bases between. Germline assignment: CDR1 SEHNR and CDR2 FQNEAQ (reference sequence). CDR3 length equals 13 residues. Incomplete CDR3 DNA: TGTGCCAGCAGCTCCGAAGGCGGTCAGCCC. Its translation: CASSSEGGQP. The full CDR3 protein is CASSSEGGQPQHF.

Here the CDR3 reads CASRKDTGSNQPQHF. The DNA read from the CDR3 is TGTGCCAGCAGGAAGGACACAGGGAGCAATCAGCCC. The chain is built from TRBV2 and TRBJ1-5, with D perhaps TRBD1 (6 bases). From the germline J gene comes the end of the CDR3, since the read stops 3 residues before it. The germline V gene has CDR1 SNHLY and CDR2 FYNNEI. Trimming removed 6 bases from V and 1 base from J, with 13 bases in between. The CDR3 extends over 15 amino acids.

About this clone: The read is 3 residues too short to cover the CDR3 end, so that end is filled in from the germline J gene. The gene calls are TRBV10-3 and TRBJ1-1; D is unclear. The germline V and J ends were trimmed by 4 bases and 0 bases, with 6 bases remaining between them. The CDR3 is 13 amino acids. Germline assignment: CDR1 ENHRY and CDR2 SYGVKD. The CDR3 here is CAISVQMNTEAFF. The part of the CDR3 DNA that was read is TGTGCCATCAGTGTGCAGATGAACACTGAA.

A word on this clone: The read terminates 3 residues before the CDR3 end, so the remaining end is supplied by the germline J gene. The chain joins TRBV20-1 to TRBJ2-7, with 10 bases aligning to TRBD1. The germline CDR1 and CDR2 sequences are DFQATT and SNEGSKA (reference sequence). Losses at the gene ends were 5 bases for V and 5 bases for J; bases not matched to a gene: 12. The CDR3 runs to 15 residues. The part of the CDR3 DNA that was read is TGCAGTGCTCCTGCCCGGGACAGGGGCTTCGACGAG. Its translation: CSAPARDRGFDE. The full-length CDR3 reads as CSAPARDRGFDEQYF.

With regard to this clone: The read gets to within 3 residues of the CDR3 end, and the germline J gene fills in the rest. This rearrangement joins TRBV10-3 to TRBJ1-5, with D possibly being TRBD1 (6 bases). The CDR3 is made up of 14 amino acids. The V end lost 6 bases, the J end lost 3 bases, and 12 bases lay between the germline ends. Germline V gene sequence: CDR1 ENHRY, CDR2 SYGVKD. The CDR3 protein is CAISQDRNNQPQHF. The covered CDR3 bases are TGTGCCATCAGCCAAGACAGGAACAATCAGCCC.

Of note for this clone: The DNA ends 3 residues before the CDR3 does, and the rest of the CDR3 is filled in from the germline J gene. This rearrangement joins TRBV7-6 to TRBJ2-1; 14 positions agree with TRBD2. Germline assignment: CDR1 SGHVS and CDR2 FNYEAQ. V trimming: 1 base; J trimming: 7 bases; junction bases outside the gene matches: 9. The CDR3 is made up of 18 amino acids. The CDR3 spells CASSLGLAGGPQRNEQFF. The covered CDR3 bases are TGTGCCAGCAGCTTAGGACTAGCGGGGGGGCCACAGAGGAATGAG.

For this clone: The CDR3 end falls 3 residues outside the read, so it is completed with the germline J gene. The chain is built from TRBV7-8 and TRBJ1-1; TRBD1 matches 10 bases. From germline, CDR1 is SGHVS and CDR2 FQNEAQ. J lost 1 base, V lost 5 bases, and 10 bases had no gene match. The CDR3 length is 17 residues. CDR3 DNA (partial): TGTGCCAGCAGCCCGAGGGACAGGGGTTTAGGGAACACTGAA. This gives the protein CASSPRDRGLGNTE. The whole CDR3 protein is CASSPRDRGLGNTEAFF. The full variable domain, rest sourced from reference TRBV7-8 and TRBJ1-1, is GAGVSQSPRYKVAKRGQDVALRCDPISGHVSLFWYQQALGQGPEFLTYFQNEAQLDKSGLPSDRFFAERPEGSVSTLKIQRTQQEDSAVYLCASSPRDRGLGNTEAFFGQGTRLTVV.